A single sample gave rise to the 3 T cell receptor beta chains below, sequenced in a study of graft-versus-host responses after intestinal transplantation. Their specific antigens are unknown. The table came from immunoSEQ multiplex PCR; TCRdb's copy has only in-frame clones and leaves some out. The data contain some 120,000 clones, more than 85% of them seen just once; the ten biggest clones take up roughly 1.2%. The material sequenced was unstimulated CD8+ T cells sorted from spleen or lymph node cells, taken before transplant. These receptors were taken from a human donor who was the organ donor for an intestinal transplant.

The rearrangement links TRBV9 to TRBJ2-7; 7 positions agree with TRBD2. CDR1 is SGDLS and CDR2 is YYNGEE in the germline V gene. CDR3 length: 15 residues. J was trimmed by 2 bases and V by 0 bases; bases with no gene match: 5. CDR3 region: CASSVDGGRAYEQYF. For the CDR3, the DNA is TGTGCCAGCAGCGTAGATGGTGGGAGGGCCTACGAGCAGTACTTC. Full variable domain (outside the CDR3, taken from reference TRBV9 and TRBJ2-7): DSGVTQTPKHLITATGQRVTLRCSPRSGDLSVYWYQQSLDQGLQFLIQYYNGEERAKGNILERFSAQQFPDLHSELNLSSLELGDSALYFCASSVDGGRAYEQYFGPGTRLTVT.

The CDR3, as DNA: TGTGCCAGCAGTAATATAGGTTCCACAGATACGCAGTATTTT. Encoded protein: CASSNIGSTDTQYF. The chain links TRBV6-1 to TRBJ2-3; D is uncertain. CDR3 length equals 14 residues. V was shortened by 5 bases and J by 2 bases, with 11 bases between the two germline ends. Germline V gives CDR1 MNHNS, CDR2 SASEGT.

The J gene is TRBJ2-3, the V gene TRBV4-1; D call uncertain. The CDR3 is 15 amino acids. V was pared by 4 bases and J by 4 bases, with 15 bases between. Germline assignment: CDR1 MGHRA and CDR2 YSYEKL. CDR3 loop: CASSLTVRAADTQYF. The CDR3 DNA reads TGCGCCAGCAGCCTGACGGTACGGGCCGCAGATACGCAGTATTTT.